This passage covers 7 T cell receptor beta chains from one sample sequenced in a study of radiation and T cells in renal cell carcinoma. Sequencing used immunoSEQ multiplex PCR; TCRdb keeps in-frame clones, though not all of them. The repertoire has some 150,000 clones, roughly 90% of them found once; the top ten carry 10% to 15%. Time point noted: blood 2 weeks post-SBRT. The treatment here: 15 Gy SBRT to primary tumor, nephrectomy 4 weeks later. The input for sequencing was blood, taken from a patient whose treatment included radiotherapy and nephrectomy. These receptors originate from a woman in her 50s with renal cell carcinoma.

This chain connects TRBV18 to TRBJ1-5; 11 bases are shared with TRBD1. The CDR3 spans 14 residues. Trimming cost V 5 bases and J 5 bases; bases outside gene matches: 2. Germline CDR1 is KGHSH and CDR2 is LQKENI. The CDR3 coding sequence is TGTGCCAGCTCAGCGGACAGGGGGCATCAGCCCCAGCATTTT. Amino acid sequence: CASSADRGHQPQHF.

The rearrangement joins TRBV15 to TRBJ1-5; D gene ambiguous. Trimming pared 0 bases from V and 1 base from J, leaving 16 bases between. This CDR3 is built from 18 residues. The germline gives CDR1 LNHNV, CDR2 YYDKDF (reference sequence). In DNA form, the CDR3 reads TGTGCCACCAGCAGAGAATATTCTCGGGTCGTGAGCAATCAGCCCCAGCATTTT. Its translation: CATSREYSRVVSNQPQHF.

This sequence joins TRBV2 and TRBJ1-4; D may be TRBD1 (6 bases). Between the trimmed V and J ends, which lost 3 bases and 0 bases, there was a span of 11 bases. This CDR3 is built from 16 residues. CDR1 is SNHLY and CDR2 is FYNNEI in the germline V gene. CDR3 bases: TGTGCCAGCAGTGAGGACAGAGTTGCAACTAATGAAAAACTGTTTTTT. Encoded protein: CASSEDRVATNEKLFF.

This clone showed up just once. This chain connects TRBV11-2 to TRBJ2-1, with 11 bases that match TRBD1. The length of the CDR3 is 12 residues. Germline CDR1 and CDR2: SGHAT and FQNNGV. CDR3 region: CGTGTGGNEQFF. The CDR3 DNA follows: TGTGGAACCGGGACAGGGGGAAATGAGCAGTTCTTC.

The CDR3 DNA sequence: TGTGCCAGCAGCTATGCGGGGAACACTGAAGCTTTCTTT. This gives the protein CASSYAGNTEAFF. The chain has TRBV7-9 and TRBJ1-1; no definite D call. This CDR3 has 13 residues. Trimming removed 4 bases from V and 1 base from J, with 7 bases in between. Per germline, CDR1 SEHNR and CDR2 FQNEAQ (reference sequence).

J is TRBJ2-5 and V is TRBV4-1; D remains unclear. V was shortened by 0 bases and J by 5 bases, with 16 bases between the two germline ends. Germline CDR1 and CDR2: MGHRA and YSYEKL. The CDR3 has 16 residues. CDR3 residues: CASSQDSGIGLETQYF. CDR3 sequence (DNA): TGCGCCAGCAGCCAAGATAGTGGGATAGGGTTGGAGACCCAGTACTTC.

The rearrangement links TRBV6-1 to TRBJ2-3; TRBD1 aligns across 11 bases. J gave up 4 bases and V 8 bases, and 8 bases lay outside the gene matches. The CDR3 contains 15 residues. Germline V gene data show CDR1 as MNHNS and CDR2 as SASEGT. Here the CDR3 DNA reads TGTGCCAGCGGGGTGGACAGGGGGCAGTCAGATACGCAGTATTTT. It specifies CASGVDRGQSDTQYF.